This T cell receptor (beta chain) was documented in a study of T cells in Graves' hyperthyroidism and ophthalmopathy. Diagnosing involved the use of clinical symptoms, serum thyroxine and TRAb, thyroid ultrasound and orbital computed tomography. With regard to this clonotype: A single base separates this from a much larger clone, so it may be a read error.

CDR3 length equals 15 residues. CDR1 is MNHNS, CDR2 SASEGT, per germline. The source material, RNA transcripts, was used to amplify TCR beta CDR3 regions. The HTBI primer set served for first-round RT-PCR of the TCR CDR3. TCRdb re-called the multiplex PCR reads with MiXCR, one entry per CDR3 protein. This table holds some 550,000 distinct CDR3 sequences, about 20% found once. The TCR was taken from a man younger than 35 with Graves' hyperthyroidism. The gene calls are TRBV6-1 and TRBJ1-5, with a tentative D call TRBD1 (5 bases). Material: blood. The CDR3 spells CASSEIRGSNQPQQF. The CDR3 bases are TGTGCCAGCAGTGAAATTCGGGGCAGCAATCAGCCCCAGCAGTTT.